Below, 4 T cell receptor beta chains from the same sample are listed, as sequenced in a study of blood T cell repertoires in COVID-19. Profiling relied on immunoSEQ multiplex PCR, and the TCRdb table lists in-frame clones only, not all of them. The sample contains around 180,000 clones, 88% of which appear only once. The sample consisted of peripheral blood. Receptors were obtained from a man between 60 and 70 years old with acute or convalescent COVID-19.

The V and J genes are TRBV7-8 and TRBJ1-5, with 9 bases lining up with TRBD1. The CDR3 spans 15 residues. Germline V gene sequence: CDR1 SGHVS, CDR2 FQNEAQ. J gave up 3 bases and V 1 base, and 1 base lay outside the gene matches. The CDR3 is CASSLGTGVNQPQHF. The CDR3 DNA sequence: TGTGCCAGCAGCTTAGGGACAGGGGTCAATCAGCCCCAGCATTTT. The entire variable domain, with the rest obtained from reference TRBV7-8 and TRBJ1-5, is as follows: GAGVSQSPRYKVAKRGQDVALRCDPISGHVSLFWYQQALGQGPEFLTYFQNEAQLDKSGLPSDRFFAERPEGSVSTLKIQRTQQEDSAVYLCASSLGTGVNQPQHFGDGTRLSIL.

The chain has TRBV30 and TRBJ1-2, with TRBD1 matching over 11 bases. After removal of 0 bases from V and 8 bases from J, the junction contained 2 bases not matched to a gene. CDR3 length equals 13 residues. CDR1 is GTSNPN, CDR2 SVGIG, per germline (reference sequence). The CDR3 nucleotides read TGTGCCTGGAGTGTGGGACAGGGGGAAGGCTACACCTTC. Protein: CAWSVGQGEGYTF. Filled out from reference TRBV30 and TRBJ1-2, the complete variable domain reads SQTIHQWPATLVQPVGSPLSLECTVEGTSNPNLYWYRQAAGRGLQLLFYSVGIGQISSEVPQNLSASRPQDRQFILSSKKLLLSDSGFYLCAWSVGQGEGYTFGSGTRLTVV.

The chain joins TRBV18 to TRBJ1-6; tentative D call: TRBD1 (6 bases). V was shortened by 1 base and J by 8 bases, with 12 bases between the two germline ends. Germline CDR1 and CDR2: KGHSH and LQKENI. The CDR3 is 15 residues long. CDR3 amino acids: CASSPRSRGDSPLHF. The CDR3 bases are TGTGCCAGCTCACCACGTAGCAGGGGAGATTCACCCCTCCACTTT.

This clone was found once. The chain has TRBV7-3 and TRBJ1-3; D is unresolved. The CDR3 is 14 amino acids. V was trimmed by 5 bases and J by 1 base, leaving 9 bases between them. Germline V lookup: CDR1 SGHTA, CDR2 FQGTGA. The CDR3: CASSVTASGNTIYF. The CDR3 DNA sequence: TGTGCCAGCAGCGTTACAGCTTCTGGAAACACCATATATTTT. Full variable domain (remainder filled in from reference TRBV7-3 and TRBJ1-3): GAGVSQTPSNKVTEKGKYVELRCDPISGHTALYWYRQSLGQGPEFLIYFQGTGAADDSGLPNDRFFAVRPEGSVSTLKIQRTERGDSAVYLCASSVTASGNTIYFGEGSWLTVV.